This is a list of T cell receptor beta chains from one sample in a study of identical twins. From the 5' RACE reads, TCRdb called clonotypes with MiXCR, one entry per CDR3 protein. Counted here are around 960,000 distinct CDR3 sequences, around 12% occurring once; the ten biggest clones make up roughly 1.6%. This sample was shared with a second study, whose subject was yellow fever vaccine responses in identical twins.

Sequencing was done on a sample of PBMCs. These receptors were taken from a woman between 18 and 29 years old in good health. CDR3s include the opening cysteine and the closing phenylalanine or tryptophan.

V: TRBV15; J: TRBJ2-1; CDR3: CATSRDLRLAGYNEQFF
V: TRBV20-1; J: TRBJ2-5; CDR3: CSAVRGPQETQYF
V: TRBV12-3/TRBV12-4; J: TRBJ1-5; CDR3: CASSNMGYIDQPQHF
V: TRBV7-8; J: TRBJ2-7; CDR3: CASSLDWGPSYEQYF
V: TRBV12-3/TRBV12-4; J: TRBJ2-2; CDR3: CASIRGFRSTGELFF
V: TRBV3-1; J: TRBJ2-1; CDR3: CVSSQGLYRGNEQFF
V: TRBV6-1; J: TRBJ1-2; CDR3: CASRHGTTNYGYTF
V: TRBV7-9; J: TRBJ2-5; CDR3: CASMRQFGADGDETQYF
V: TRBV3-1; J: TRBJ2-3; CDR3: CASSQAPGTDTQYF
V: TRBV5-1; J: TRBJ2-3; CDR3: CASSLDTDTQYF
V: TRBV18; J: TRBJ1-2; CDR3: CASSPFDSSVGYGYTF
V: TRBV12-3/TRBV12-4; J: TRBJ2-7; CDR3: CASSSMTRSQQYF
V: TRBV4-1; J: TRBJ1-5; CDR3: CASSQGHVGTADNQPQHF
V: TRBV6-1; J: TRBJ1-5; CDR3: CASSIQGDSNQPQHF
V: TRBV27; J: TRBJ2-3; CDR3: CASTPTASTDTQYF
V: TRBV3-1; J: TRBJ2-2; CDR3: CASRTGSSGELFF
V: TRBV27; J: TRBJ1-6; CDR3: CASSRSPARASSWTLHF
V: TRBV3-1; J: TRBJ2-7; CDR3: CASSPSPTYEQYF
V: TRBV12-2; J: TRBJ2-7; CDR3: CASRLAHMTSRIYEQYF
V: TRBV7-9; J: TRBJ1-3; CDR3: CASRPQGHTIHF
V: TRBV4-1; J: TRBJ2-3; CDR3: CASSQDGAGGLNTQYF
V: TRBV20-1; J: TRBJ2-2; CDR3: CSATDRTTNTGELFF
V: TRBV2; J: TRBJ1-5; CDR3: CASTEGAQPQHF
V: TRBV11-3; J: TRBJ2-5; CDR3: CASRGFQETQYF
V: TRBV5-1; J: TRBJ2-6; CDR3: CASSLVGLVVTSGANVLTF
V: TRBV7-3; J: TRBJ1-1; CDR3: CASSSQPGDTEAFF
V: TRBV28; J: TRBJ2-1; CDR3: CASSFGLAGGGDEQFF
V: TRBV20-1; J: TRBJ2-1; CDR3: CSASPWRGSDHEQFF
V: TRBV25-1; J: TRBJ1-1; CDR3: CASGKGARTEAFF
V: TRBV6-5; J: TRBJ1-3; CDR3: CASSYSRTGGNTIYF
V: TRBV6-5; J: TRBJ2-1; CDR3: CASSYSGPRSYNEQFF
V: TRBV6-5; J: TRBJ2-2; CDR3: CASSYNPRTGELFF
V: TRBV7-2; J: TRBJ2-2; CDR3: CASINGGTVNTGELFF
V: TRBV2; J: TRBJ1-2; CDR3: CASSEAPRTGLGGYTF
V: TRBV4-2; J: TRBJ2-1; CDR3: CASSPSTSGRNEQFF
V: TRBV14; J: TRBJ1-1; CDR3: CASSQDGTGLTEAFF
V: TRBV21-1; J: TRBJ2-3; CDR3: CASSPTQYF
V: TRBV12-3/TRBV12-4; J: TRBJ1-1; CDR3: CASRSGTPETEAFF
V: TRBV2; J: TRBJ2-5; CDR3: CASSETTGKETQYF
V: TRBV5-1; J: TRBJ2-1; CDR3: CASSLAEGLVYNEQFF